The subject of this entry is one T cell receptor (beta chain). Its antigen is unidentified. This CDR3 is also generated by other DNA sequences in the sample. This record belongs to a study of cytomegalovirus exposure and HLA in healthy donors. Study-wide context: According to later analysis, the same platform produced the 100 to 150 validation and approximately 700 first-cohort repertoires. Study-level points and caveats: The classifier reportedly diagnosed cytomegalovirus status with high specificity and sensitivity. Cytomegalovirus association was assigned to around 150 TCR beta chains.

This CDR3 has 13 amino acids. Germline CDR1 WSHSY, CDR2 SAAADI. J lost 3 bases, V lost 8 bases, and 5 bases had no gene match. The donors were in the approximately 110-subject validation cohort; that cohort was separate from the 666-subject first cohort. Method: immunoSEQ multiplex PCR; TCRdb's copy keeps in-frame clones and lacks some. The data contain 300,000 or so clones, approximately 88% of them singletons. The TCR sequence derives from a man younger than 40 in good health and CMV-seronegative. The sequenced sample consisted of PBMCs. J is TRBJ1-1 and V is TRBV10-2; 8 bases match TRBD1. CDR3 sequence (DNA): TGCGCCAGCCGTAAACAGGGGGACACTGAAGCTTTCTTT. Translated: CASRKQGDTEAFF.